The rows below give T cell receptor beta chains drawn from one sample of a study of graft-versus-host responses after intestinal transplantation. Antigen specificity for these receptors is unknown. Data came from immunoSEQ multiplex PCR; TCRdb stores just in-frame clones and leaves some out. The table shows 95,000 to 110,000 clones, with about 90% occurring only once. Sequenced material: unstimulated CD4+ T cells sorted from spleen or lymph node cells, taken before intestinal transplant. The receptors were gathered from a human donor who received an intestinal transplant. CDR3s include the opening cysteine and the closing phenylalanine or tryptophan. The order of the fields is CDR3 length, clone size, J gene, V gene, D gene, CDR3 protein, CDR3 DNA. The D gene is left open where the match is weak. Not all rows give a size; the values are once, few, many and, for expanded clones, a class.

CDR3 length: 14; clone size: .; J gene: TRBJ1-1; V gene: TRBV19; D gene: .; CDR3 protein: CASSIQGTGTEAFF; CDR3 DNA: TGTGCCAGTAGTATCCAGGGTACCGGCACTGAAGCTTTCTTT
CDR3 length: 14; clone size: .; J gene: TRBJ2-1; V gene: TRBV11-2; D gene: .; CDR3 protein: CASSYRGPYNEQFF; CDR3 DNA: TGTGCCAGCAGCTATCGGGGCCCGTACAATGAGCAGTTCTTC
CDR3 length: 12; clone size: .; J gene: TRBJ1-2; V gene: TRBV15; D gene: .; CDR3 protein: CATSGARYGYTF; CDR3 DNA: TGTGCCACCAGCGGGGCCCGATATGGCTACACCTTC
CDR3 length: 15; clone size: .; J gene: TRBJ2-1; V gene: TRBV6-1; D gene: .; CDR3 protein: CASSETGTFYNEQFF; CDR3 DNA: TGTGCCAGCAGTGAAACCGGGACCTTTTACAATGAGCAGTTCTTC
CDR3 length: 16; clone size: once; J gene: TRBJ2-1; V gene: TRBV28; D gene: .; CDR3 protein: CASSLLLDDVSNEQFF; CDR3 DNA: TGTGCCAGCAGTTTACTCCTAGATGATGTTAGCAATGAGCAGTTCTTC
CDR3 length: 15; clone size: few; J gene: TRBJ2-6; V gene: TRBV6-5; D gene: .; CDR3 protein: CASSYDSSGANVLTF; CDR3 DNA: TGTGCCAGCAGTTACGACAGTTCGGGGGCCAACGTCCTGACTTTC
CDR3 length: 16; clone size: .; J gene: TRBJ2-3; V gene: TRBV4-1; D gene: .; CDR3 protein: CASSQGPTRGTDTQYF; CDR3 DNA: TGCGCCAGCAGCCAAGGACCGACGAGGGGCACAGATACGCAGTATTTT
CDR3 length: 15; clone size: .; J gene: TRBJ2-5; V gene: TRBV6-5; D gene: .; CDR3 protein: CASRDRDFLGETQYF; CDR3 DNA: TGTGCCAGCAGAGACCGGGACTTCTTAGGCGAGACCCAGTACTTC
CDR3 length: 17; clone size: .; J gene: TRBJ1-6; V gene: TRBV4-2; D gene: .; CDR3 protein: CASSQWETLAANSPLHF; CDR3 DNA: TGTGCCAGCAGCCAATGGGAAACGCTGGCCGCTAATTCACCCCTCCACTTT
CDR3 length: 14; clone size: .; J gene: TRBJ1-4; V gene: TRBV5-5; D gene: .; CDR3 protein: CASSGVVRYEKLFF; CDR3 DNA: TGTGCCAGCAGCGGGGTGGTGAGATATGAAAAACTGTTTTTT
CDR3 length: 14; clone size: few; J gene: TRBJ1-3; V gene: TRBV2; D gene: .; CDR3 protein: CASSADGAGNTIYF; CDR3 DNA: TGTGCCAGCAGCGCGGATGGGGCTGGAAACACCATATATTTT
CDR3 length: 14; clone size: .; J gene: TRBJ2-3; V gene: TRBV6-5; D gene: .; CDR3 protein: CASQPGGPSDTQYF; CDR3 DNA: TGTGCCAGCCAACCTGGGGGGCCGTCAGATACGCAGTATTTT
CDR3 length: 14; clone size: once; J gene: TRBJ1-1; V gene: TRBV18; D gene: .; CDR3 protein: CASSPARGNTEAFF; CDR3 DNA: TGTGCCAGCTCACCGGCTAGGGGAAACACTGAAGCTTTCTTT
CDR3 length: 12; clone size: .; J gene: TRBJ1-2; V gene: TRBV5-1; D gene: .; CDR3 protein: CASSLAGHGYTF; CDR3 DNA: TGCGCCAGCAGCTTGGCGGGGCATGGCTACACCTTC
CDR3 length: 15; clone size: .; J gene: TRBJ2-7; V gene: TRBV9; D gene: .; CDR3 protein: CASSVGRGRSYEQYF; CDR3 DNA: TGTGCCAGCAGCGTAGGGCGGGGTAGGTCCTACGAGCAGTACTTC
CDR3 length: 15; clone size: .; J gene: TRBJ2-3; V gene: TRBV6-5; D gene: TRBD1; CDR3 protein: CASSRRDSSTDTQYF; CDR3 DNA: TGTGCCAGCAGCAGACGGGACAGTAGCACAGATACGCAGTATTTT
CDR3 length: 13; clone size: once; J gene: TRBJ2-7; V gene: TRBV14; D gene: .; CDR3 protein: CASSHDSPYEQYF; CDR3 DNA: TGTGCCAGCAGCCATGACAGCCCCTACGAGCAGTACTTC
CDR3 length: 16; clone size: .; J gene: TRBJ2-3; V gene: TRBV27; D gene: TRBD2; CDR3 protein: CASTTFLAGAIHTQYF; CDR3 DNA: TGTGCCAGCACCACCTTCTTGGCGGGAGCCATTCATACGCAGTATTTT
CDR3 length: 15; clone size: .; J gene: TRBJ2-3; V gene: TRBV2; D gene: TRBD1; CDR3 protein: CASREDRGWVDTQYF; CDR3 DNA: TGTGCCAGCAGGGAAGACAGGGGGTGGGTGGATACGCAGTATTTT
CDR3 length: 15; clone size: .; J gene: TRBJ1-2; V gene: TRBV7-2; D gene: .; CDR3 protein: CASSQRGGGVYGYTF; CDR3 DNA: TGTGCCAGCAGCCAGCGTGGAGGGGGGGTGTATGGCTACACCTTC
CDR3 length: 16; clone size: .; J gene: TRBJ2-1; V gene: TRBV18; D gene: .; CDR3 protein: CASSPPGGITYNEQFF; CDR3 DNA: TGTGCCAGCTCACCACCGGGCGGGATTACCTACAATGAGCAGTTCTTC
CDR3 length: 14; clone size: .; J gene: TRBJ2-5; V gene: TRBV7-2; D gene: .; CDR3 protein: CASSLGNLLGTQYF; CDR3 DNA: TGTGCCAGCAGCTTAGGAAACCTTCTGGGGACCCAGTACTTC
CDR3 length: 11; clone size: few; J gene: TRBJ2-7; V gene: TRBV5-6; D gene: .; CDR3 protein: CASSANYEQYF; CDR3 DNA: TGTGCCAGCAGCGCGAACTACGAGCAGTACTTC
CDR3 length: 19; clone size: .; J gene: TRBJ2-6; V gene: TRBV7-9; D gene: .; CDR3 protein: CASSLVIYHDKSRANVLTF; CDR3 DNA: TGTGCCAGCAGCTTGGTAATATACCATGACAAAAGTCGGGCCAACGTCCTGACTTTC
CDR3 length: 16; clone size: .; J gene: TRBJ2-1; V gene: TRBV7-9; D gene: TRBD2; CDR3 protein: CASSQGLAGAYNEQFF; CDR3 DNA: TGTGCCAGCAGCCAGGGACTAGCGGGAGCCTACAATGAGCAGTTCTTC
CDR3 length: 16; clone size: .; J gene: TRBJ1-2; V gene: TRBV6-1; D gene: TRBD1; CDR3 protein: CASSEAGQGASYGYTF; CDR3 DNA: TGTGCCAGCAGTGAAGCAGGACAGGGGGCAAGCTATGGCTACACCTTC
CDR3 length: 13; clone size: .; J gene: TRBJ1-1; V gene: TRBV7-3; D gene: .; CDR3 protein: CASSLERYTEAFF; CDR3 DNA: TGTGCCAGCAGCTTAGAGAGGTACACTGAAGCTTTCTTT
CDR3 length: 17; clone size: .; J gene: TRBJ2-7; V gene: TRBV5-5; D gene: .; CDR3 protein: CASSLVRLGPVAYEQYF; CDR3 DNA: TGTGCCAGCAGCTTGGTCCGGCTAGGACCTGTTGCCTACGAGCAGTACTTC
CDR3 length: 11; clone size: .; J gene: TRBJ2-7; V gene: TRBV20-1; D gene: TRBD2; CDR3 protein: CSARLAYEQYF; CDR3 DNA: TGCAGTGCTCGACTAGCTTACGAGCAGTACTTC
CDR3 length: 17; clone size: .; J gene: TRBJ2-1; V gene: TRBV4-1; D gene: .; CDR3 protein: CASSPYEILTGYNEQFF; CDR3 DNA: TGCGCCAGCAGCCCCTACGAGATCTTGACTGGCTACAATGAGCAGTTCTTC
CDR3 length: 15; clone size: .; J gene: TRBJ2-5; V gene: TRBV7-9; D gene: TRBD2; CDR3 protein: CASSSRLAGVETQYF; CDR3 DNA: TGTGCCAGCAGCTCTAGACTAGCGGGAGTAGAGACCCAGTACTTC
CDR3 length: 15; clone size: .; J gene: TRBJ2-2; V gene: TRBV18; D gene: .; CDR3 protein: CASSPPVPGTGELFF; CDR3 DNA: TGTGCCAGCTCACCCCCGGTACCTGGCACCGGGGAGCTGTTTTTT
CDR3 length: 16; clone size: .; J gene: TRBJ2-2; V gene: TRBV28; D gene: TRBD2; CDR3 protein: CASSTAGAGGVGELFF; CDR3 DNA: TGTGCCAGCAGTACCGCGGGGGCGGGAGGGGTCGGGGAGCTGTTTTTT
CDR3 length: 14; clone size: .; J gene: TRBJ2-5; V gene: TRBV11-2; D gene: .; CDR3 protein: CASSFSRIGETQYF; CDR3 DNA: TGTGCCAGCAGCTTCAGCCGGATAGGGGAGACCCAGTACTTC
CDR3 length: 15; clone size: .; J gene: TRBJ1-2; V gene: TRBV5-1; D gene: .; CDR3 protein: CASRGPTFRNYGYTF; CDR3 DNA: TGCGCCAGCCGGGGACCTACATTCCGGAACTATGGCTACACCTTC
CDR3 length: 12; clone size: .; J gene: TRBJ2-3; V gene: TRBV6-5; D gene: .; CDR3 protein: CASSRESDTQYF; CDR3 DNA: TGTGCCAGCAGTCGGGAGTCAGATACGCAGTATTTT
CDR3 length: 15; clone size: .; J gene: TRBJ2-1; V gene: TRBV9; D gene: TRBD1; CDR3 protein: CASSATGVAYNEQFF; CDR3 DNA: TGTGCCAGCAGCGCTACAGGGGTTGCCTACAATGAGCAGTTCTTC